This T cell receptor beta chain was captured in a study of T cell responses to AZD1222 COVID-19 vaccine. Points from the study as a whole: Increases in Spike-specific TCR breadth and depth were seen after two AZD1222 doses. Across the whole spike, CD4 TCRs peaked at regions 160-218 and 743-854. Possibly, clonal diversity was underestimated; donors were largely white British and included more females. Baseline seropositivity characterized only 5 to 7 AZD1222 recipients.

Germline V CDR1 and CDR2: GTSNPN, SVGIG (reference sequence). The CDR3 has 13 amino acids. TCRdb keeps only in-frame clones here, not all; method: immunoSEQ multiplex PCR. The repertoire has some 100,000 clones, about 89% of them found once; the top ten carry 4% to 4.5%. About this clone itself: Antigen unknown.

This specimen was peripheral blood, taken on day 0 of MenACWY control vaccination. V gene TRBV30 combines with J gene TRBJ1-2; D gene uncertain. This sequence was found in an adult in good health. The CDR3 sequence is CGAGRSFYYGYTF. The CDR3 DNA is TGTGGAGCCGGCAGATCCTTCTACTATGGCTACACCTTC. The full variable domain, its missing parts supplied by reference TRBV30 and TRBJ1-2, is SQTIHQWPATLVQPVGSPLSLECTVEGTSNPNLYWYRQAAGRGLQLLFYSVGIGQISSEVPQNLSASRPQDRQFILSSKKLLLSDSGFYLCGAGRSFYYGYTFGSGTRLTVV.